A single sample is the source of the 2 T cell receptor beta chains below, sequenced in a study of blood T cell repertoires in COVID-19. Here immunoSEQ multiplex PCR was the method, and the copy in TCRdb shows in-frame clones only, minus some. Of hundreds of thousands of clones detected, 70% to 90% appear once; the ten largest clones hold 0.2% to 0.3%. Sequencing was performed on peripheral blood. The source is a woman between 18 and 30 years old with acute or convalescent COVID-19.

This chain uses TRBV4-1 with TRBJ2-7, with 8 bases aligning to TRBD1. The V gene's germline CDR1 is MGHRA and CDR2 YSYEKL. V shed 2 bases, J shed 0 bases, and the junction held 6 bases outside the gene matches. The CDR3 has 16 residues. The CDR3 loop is CASSQSTGTGSYEQYF. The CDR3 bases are TGCGCCAGCAGCCAATCCACCGGGACAGGCTCCTACGAGCAGTACTTC.

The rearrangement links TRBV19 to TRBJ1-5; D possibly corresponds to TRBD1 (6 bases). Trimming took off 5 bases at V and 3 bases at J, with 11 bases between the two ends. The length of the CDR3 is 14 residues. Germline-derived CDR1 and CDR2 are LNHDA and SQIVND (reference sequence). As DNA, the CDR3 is TGTGCCAGTAGTTCCGGACAGCTCAATCAGCCCCAGCATTTT. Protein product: CASSSGQLNQPQHF. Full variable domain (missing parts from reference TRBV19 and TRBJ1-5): DGGITQSPKYLFRKEGQNVTLSCEQNLNHDAMYWYRQDPGQGLRLIYYSQIVNDFQKGDIAEGYSVSREKKESFPLTVTSAQKNPTAFYLCASSSGQLNQPQHFGDGTRLSIL.